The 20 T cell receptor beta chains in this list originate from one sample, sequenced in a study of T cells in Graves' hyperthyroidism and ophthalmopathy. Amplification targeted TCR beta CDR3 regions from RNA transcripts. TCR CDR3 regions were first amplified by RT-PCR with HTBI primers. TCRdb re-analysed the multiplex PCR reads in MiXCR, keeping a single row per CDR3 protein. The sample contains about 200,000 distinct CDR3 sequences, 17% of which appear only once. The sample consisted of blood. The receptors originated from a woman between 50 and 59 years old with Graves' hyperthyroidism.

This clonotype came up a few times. CDR3 region: CASSLGQDSYEQYF. The DNA of the CDR3 is TGTGCCAGCAGCTTGGGTCAGGACTCCTACGAGCAGTACTTC. This chain links TRBV5-6 with TRBJ2-7; no definite D call. This CDR3 region has 14 residues. The V gene's germline CDR1 is SGHDT and CDR2 YYEEEE. Trimming removed 0 bases from V and 0 bases from J, with 7 bases in between.

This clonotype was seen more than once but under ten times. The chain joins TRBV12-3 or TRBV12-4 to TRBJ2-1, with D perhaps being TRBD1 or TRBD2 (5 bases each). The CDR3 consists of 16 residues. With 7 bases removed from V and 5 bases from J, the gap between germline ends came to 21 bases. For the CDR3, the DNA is TGTGCCAGCAACGCCCGGGACCCTTCTCCACACAATGAGCAGTTCTTC. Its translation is CASNARDPSPHNEQFF.

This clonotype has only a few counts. The CDR3, as DNA: TGCAGCGTTGATAAAGGTGGGAGGGCCTCTAGTACGCAGTATTTT. Translated, it gives CSVDKGGRASSTQYF. The chain recombines TRBV29-1 with TRBJ2-3; TRBD2 aligns across 7 bases. Germline V gene data show CDR1 as SQVTM and CDR2 as ANQGSEA. The CDR3 extends over 15 amino acids. The J segment lost 8 bases and the V segment lost 3 bases, leaving 14 bases of the junction unmatched.

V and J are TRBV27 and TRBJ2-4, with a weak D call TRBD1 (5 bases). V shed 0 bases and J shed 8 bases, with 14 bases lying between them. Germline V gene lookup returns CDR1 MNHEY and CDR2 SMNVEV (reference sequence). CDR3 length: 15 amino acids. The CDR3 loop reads CASSLSPQGRDIQYF. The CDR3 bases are TGTGCCAGCAGTTTATCCCCCCAGGGAAGGGACATTCAGTACTTC.

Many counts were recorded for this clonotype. The CDR3 sequence is CASRPPGRYEQYF. The CDR3 coding sequence is TGTGCCAGCAGGCCACCTGGGCGCTACGAGCAGTACTTC. The chain links TRBV6-1 to TRBJ2-7, with no clear D. V was clipped by 6 bases and J by 3 bases, with 12 bases between them. Germline CDR1 is MNHNS and CDR2 is SASEGT. The CDR3 runs to 13 residues.

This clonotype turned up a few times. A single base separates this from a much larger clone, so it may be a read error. The chain's CDR3 is CASYSTAGSAEAFF. The CDR3, as DNA: TGTGCCAGCTACTCAACTGCTGGGAGCGCTGAAGCTTTCTTT. This sequence joins TRBV27 and TRBJ1-1; D ambiguous. The CDR3 runs 14 residues. V was shortened by 8 bases and J by 6 bases, with 19 bases between the two germline ends. CDR1 MNHEY and CDR2 SMNVEV come from the germline V gene (reference sequence).

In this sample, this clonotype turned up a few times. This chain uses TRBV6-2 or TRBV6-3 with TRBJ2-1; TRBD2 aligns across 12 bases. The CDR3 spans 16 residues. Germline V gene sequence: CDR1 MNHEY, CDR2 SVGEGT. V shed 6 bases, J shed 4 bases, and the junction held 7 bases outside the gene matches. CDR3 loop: CASSITSGRLYNEQFF. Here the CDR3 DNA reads TGTGCCAGCAGCATTACTAGCGGGAGGCTATACAATGAGCAGTTCTTC.

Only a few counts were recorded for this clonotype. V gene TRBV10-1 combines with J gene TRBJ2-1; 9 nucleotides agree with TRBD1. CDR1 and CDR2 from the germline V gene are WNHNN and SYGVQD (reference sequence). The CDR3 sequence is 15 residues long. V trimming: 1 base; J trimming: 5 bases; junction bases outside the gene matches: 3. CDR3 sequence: CASSEWGQGHNEQFF. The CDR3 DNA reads TGCGCCAGCAGTGAGTGGGGACAGGGCCACAATGAGCAGTTCTTC.

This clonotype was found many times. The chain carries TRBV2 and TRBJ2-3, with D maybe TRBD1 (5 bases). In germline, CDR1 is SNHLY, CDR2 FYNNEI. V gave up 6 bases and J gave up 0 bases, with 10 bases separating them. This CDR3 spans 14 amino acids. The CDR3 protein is CASRDDSSTDTQYF. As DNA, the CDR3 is TGTGCCAGCAGAGATGACAGCAGCACAGATACGCAGTATTTT.

The DNA of the CDR3 is TGTGCCAGCAGTTTATACCCCCCCAGACTCAATGAAAAACTGTTTTTT. Protein product: CASSLYPPRLNEKLFF. The genes are TRBV27 and TRBJ1-4; no clear D. The CDR3 is made up of 16 amino acids. The germline gives CDR1 MNHEY, CDR2 SMNVEV (reference sequence). Deletions cut 1 base from V and 5 bases from J, with 14 bases between. Supplemented by reference TRBV27 and TRBJ1-4, the full variable domain reads EAQVTQNPRYLITVTGKKLTVTCSQNMNHEYMSWYRQDPGLGLRQIYYSMNVEVTDKGDVPEGYKVSRKEKRNFPLILESPSPNQTSLYFCASSLYPPRLNEKLFFGSGTQLSVL.

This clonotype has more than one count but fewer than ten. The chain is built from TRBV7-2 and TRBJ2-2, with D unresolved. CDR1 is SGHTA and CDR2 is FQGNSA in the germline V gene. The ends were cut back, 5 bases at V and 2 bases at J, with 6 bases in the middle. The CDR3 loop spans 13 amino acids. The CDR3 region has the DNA TGTGCCAGCAGCACTTATAACACCGGGGAGCTGTTTTTT. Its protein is CASSTYNTGELFF.

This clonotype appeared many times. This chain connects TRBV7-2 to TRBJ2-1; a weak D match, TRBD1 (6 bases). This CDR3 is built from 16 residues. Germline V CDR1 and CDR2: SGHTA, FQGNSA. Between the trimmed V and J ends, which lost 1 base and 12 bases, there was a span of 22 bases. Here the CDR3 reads CASSLVGRGTSSGQFF. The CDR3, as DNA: TGTGCCAGCAGCTTAGTCGGCAGGGGTACGAGTTCAGGGCAGTTCTTC.

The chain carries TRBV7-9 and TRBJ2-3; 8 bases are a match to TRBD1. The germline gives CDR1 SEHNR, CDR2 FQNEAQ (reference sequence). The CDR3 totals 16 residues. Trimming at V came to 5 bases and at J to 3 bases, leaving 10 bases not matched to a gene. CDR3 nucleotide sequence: TGTGCCAGCAGCCGGCCGGGGACAGGTGGTACAGATACGCAGTATTTT. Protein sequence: CASSRPGTGGTDTQYF.

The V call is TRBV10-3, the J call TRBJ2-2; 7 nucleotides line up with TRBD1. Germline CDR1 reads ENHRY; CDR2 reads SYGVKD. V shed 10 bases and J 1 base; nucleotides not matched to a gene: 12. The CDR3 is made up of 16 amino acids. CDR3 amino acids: CATATFGTENTGELFF. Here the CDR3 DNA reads TGTGCCACCGCGACCTTCGGGACAGAGAACACCGGGGAGCTGTTTTTT.

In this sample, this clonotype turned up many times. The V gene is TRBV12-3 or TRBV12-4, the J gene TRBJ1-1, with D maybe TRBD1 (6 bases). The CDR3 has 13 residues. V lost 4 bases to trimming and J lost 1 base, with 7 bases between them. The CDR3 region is CASSWDKNTEAFF. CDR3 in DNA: TGTGCCAGCAGTTGGGACAAGAACACTGAAGCTTTCTTT.

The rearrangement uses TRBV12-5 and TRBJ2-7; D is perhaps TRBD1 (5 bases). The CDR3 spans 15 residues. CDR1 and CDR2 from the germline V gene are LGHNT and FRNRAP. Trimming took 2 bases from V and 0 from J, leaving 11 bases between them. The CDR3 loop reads CASGLTVDSSYEQYF. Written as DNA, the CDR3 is TGTGCTAGTGGTTTGACCGTTGACAGCTCCTACGAGCAGTACTTC.

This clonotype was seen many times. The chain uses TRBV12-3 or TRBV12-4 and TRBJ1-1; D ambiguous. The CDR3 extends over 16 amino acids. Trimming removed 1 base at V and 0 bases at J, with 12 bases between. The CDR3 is CASSLESRALNTEAFF. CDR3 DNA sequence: TGTGCCAGCAGTTTAGAAAGCAGAGCATTGAACACTGAAGCTTTCTTT.

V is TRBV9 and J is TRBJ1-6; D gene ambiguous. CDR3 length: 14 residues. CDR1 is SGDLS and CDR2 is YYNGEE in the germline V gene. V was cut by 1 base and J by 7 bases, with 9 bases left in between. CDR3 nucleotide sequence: TGTGCCAGCAGCGTATGGTTTGCGAATTCACCCCTCCACTTT. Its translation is CASSVWFANSPLHF.

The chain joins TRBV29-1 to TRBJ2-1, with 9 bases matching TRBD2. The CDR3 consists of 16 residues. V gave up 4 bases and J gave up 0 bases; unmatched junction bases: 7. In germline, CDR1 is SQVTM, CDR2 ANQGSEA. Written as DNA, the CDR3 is TGCAGCGTTGGACAAATAGCGGGAGACTCCTACAATGAGCAGTTCTTC. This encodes CSVGQIAGDSYNEQFF.

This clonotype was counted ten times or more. Here the CDR3 reads CASSQRVGTSGTETQYF. The CDR3 nucleotides are TGTGCCAGCTCACAGCGCGTCGGGACTAGCGGGACCGAGACCCAGTACTTC. The chain uses TRBV18 and TRBJ2-5; TRBD2 agrees at 13 bases. The germline CDR1 and CDR2 sequences are KGHSH and LQKENI. The CDR3 sequence is 17 residues long. The trim removed 4 bases at V and 5 bases at J, leaving 10 bases unmatched. Combining the CDR3 with reference TRBV18 and TRBJ2-5 gives the whole variable domain NAGVMQNPRHLVRRRGQEARLRCSPMKGHSHVYWYRQLPEEGLKFMVYLQKENIIDESGMPKERFSAEFPKEGPSILRIQQVVRGDSAAYFCASSQRVGTSGTETQYFGPGTRLLVL.